One sample yielded the 32 T cell receptor beta chains listed below, sequenced in a study of OX40 agonist ivuxolimab in advanced cancers. Using immunoSEQ multiplex PCR, the repertoire was profiled, and TCRdb retains in-frame clones only, with some absent. The sample has about 58,000 clones; less than 90% are singletons. The specimen comprised CD4+ or CD8+ T cells sorted from blood, sampled in a trial of the OX40 agonist ivuxolimab. The receptors here all came from an adult with an advanced solid tumor such as melanoma, head and neck, liver or kidney cancer.

This clone has a single count. The CDR3 nucleotides are TGTGCCAGCAGTTATACAGGGGGCCTCGCGAACACCGGGGAGCTGTTTTTT. This gives the protein CASSYTGGLANTGELFF. V gene TRBV25-1 combines with J gene TRBJ2-2, with TRBD1 matching 9 bases. This CDR3 spans 17 amino acids. The V segment lost 5 bases and the J segment 0 bases; nucleotides outside the gene matches: 7. Germline V lookup: CDR1 MGHDK, CDR2 SYGVNS.

V is TRBV7-7 and J is TRBJ2-7, with TRBD1 identical over 8 bases. Looked up from germline, CDR1 is SSHAT and CDR2 is FNYEAQ (reference sequence). The CDR3 is made up of 13 amino acids. V was clipped by 5 bases and J by 5 bases; unmatched bases: 5. The CDR3 DNA reads as TGTGCCAGCAGCGTATCGACAGGGGACGAGCAGTACTTC. This gives the protein CASSVSTGDEQYF.

V and J are TRBV2 and TRBJ1-2; tentative D call: TRBD1 (6 bases). This CDR3 has 13 amino acids. Trimming removed 4 bases from V and 8 bases from J, with 14 bases in between. The germline V gene has CDR1 SNHLY and CDR2 FYNNEI. CDR3 bases: TGTGCCAGCAGTGGACAGGTTGTAGGAGGCTACACCTTC. Its protein is CASSGQVVGGYTF.

This clone was seen more than once but under ten times. The chain couples TRBV29-1 to TRBJ1-1; no firm D call. The CDR3 spans 13 residues. Germline loops: CDR1 SQVTM, CDR2 ANQGSEA. Trimming pared 5 bases from V and 2 bases from J, leaving 12 bases between. CDR3 sequence: CSVTRKGNTEAFF. Here the CDR3 DNA reads TGCAGCGTTACCCGAAAAGGAAACACTGAAGCTTTCTTT.

In nucleotides, the CDR3 is TGTGCCAGCTCACCAGTCGCATCGGGACAGGGAAACACCATATATTTT. This encodes CASSPVASGQGNTIYF. The rearrangement links TRBV18 to TRBJ1-3, with 7 bases aligning to TRBD1. Germline CDR1 is KGHSH and CDR2 is LQKENI. The trim removed 2 bases at V and 4 bases at J, leaving 8 bases unmatched. This CDR3 spans 16 amino acids.

V usage is TRBV2 and J usage is TRBJ1-1, with 7 bases fitting TRBD1. This CDR3 region has 13 residues. V shed 4 bases, J shed 11 bases, and the junction held 10 bases outside the gene matches. Germline V gene data show CDR1 as SNHLY and CDR2 as FYNNEI. The CDR3 loop is CASSGPPRGGAFF. In DNA, the CDR3 is TGTGCCAGCAGTGGACCCCCCAGGGGGGGGGCTTTCTTT. Complete variable domain (other parts from reference TRBV2 and TRBJ1-1): EPEVTQTPSHQVTQMGQEVILRCVPISNHLYFYWYRQILGQKVEFLVSFYNNEISEKSEIFDDQFSVERPDGSNFTLKIRSTKLEDSAMYFCASSGPPRGGAFFGQGTRLTVV.

The chain links TRBV6-1 to TRBJ2-7, with D possibly being TRBD2 (6 bases). The CDR3 consists of 14 residues. V lost 2 bases to trimming and J lost 6 bases, with 14 bases between them. Germline V gene data show CDR1 as MNHNS and CDR2 as SASEGT. CDR3 loop: CASSEYGSRGEQYF. Here the CDR3 DNA reads TGTGCCAGCAGTGAATACGGGAGCCGGGGCGAGCAGTACTTC.

This chain uses TRBV7-9 with TRBJ1-2; TRBD1 matches 7 bases. Trimming removed 8 bases from V and 6 bases from J; junction bases left unmatched: 3. Germline CDR1 SEHNR, CDR2 FQNEAQ (reference sequence). The length of the CDR3 is 11 residues. The CDR3 bases are TGTGCCAGCGGGACAGCGGATGGCTACACCTTC. Protein product: CASGTADGYTF.

This clone showed up just once. This chain links TRBV29-1 with TRBJ1-3; D is perhaps TRBD1 (6 bases). The CDR3 is made up of 17 amino acids. Germline values: CDR1 SQVTM, CDR2 ANQGSEA. Trimming stripped 0 bases from V and 4 bases from J, with 19 bases between. For the CDR3, the DNA is TGCAGCGTTGAAGATCCCTCACAGGGAACGCGAGGAAACACCATATATTTT. Translated, it gives CSVEDPSQGTRGNTIYF. The entire variable domain, with the rest obtained from reference TRBV29-1 and TRBJ1-3, is as follows: SAVISQKPSRDICQRGTSLTIQCQVDSQVTMMFWYRQQPGQSLTLIATANQGSEATYESGFVIDKFPISRPNLTFSTLTVSNMSPEDSSIYLCSVEDPSQGTRGNTIYFGEGSWLTVV.

V usage is TRBV23-1 and J usage is TRBJ2-7; 8 bases align to TRBD2. TRBV23-1 is filed as an ORF, its function uncertain. This CDR3 is 13 amino acids long. The junction had 7 bases not matched to a gene; V was cut back by 5 bases and J by 7 bases. The CDR3 region has the DNA TGCGCCAGCAGTAGAATTGTAGCGGGGGAGCAGTACTTC. Translating gives CASSRIVAGEQYF.

V is TRBV7-8 and J is TRBJ1-6, with 7 bases aligning to TRBD1. Trimming removed 9 bases from V and 0 bases from J; junction bases left unmatched: 8. CDR3 length equals 16 residues. Germline-derived CDR1 and CDR2 are SGHVS and FQNEAQ. The DNA for the CDR3 is TGTGCCAGTCGCCAGACAGGGAGCTCCTATAATTCACCCCTCCACTTT. Translation: CASRQTGSSYNSPLHF.

V usage is TRBV10-3 and J usage is TRBJ1-1; 12 positions match TRBD1. The junction had 2 bases not matched to a gene; V was cut back by 3 bases and J by 0 bases. Germline CDR1 is ENHRY and CDR2 is SYGVKD. CDR3 size: 16 residues. The CDR3 is CAISDGTGGVNTEAFF. The CDR3 nucleotides read TGTGCCATCAGTGACGGGACAGGGGGCGTGAACACTGAAGCTTTCTTT.

Concerning this clone itself: Other DNA sequences from this sample encode an identical CDR3 as well. This chain links TRBV18 with TRBJ2-5; the D gene is possibly TRBD2 (5 bases). With 4 bases removed from V and 1 base from J, the gap between germline ends came to 7 bases. The CDR3 loop spans 13 amino acids. CDR1 and CDR2 from the germline V gene are KGHSH and LQKENI. The CDR3 nucleotides are TGTGCCAGCTCACTTGGACTCCAAGAGACCCAGTACTTC. Its translation is CASSLGLQETQYF.

The chain combines TRBV6-5 with TRBJ2-1, with 9 bases that match TRBD1. The CDR3 is made up of 16 amino acids. In germline, CDR1 is MNHEY, CDR2 SVGAGI. V lost 3 bases and J lost 6; bases outside the gene matches: 9. The CDR3 here is CASSYHGTGRSNEQFF. In DNA form, the CDR3 reads TGTGCCAGCAGTTATCATGGGACAGGGCGGTCCAATGAGCAGTTCTTC.

The chain recombines TRBV5-4 with TRBJ2-1; TRBD2 agrees at 8 bases. CDR3 length equals 15 residues. V gave up 3 bases and J gave up 4 bases; unmatched junction bases: 6. Germline CDR1 SGHNT, CDR2 YYREEE (reference sequence). CDR3 loop: CASSYSGIGYNEQFF. The CDR3 DNA is TGTGCCAGCAGCTATAGCGGGATCGGGTACAATGAGCAGTTCTTC.

This clone showed up just once. The J gene is TRBJ1-2, the V gene TRBV5-1, with D perhaps TRBD1 (6 bases). Trimming took off 1 base at V and 1 base at J, with 8 bases between the two ends. The CDR3 spans 14 residues. The V gene's germline CDR1 is SGHRS and CDR2 YFSETQ. The CDR3 sequence is CASSLRGGNYGYTF. Written as DNA, the CDR3 is TGCGCCAGCAGCTTGAGAGGGGGTAACTATGGCTACACCTTC. Supplemented by reference TRBV5-1 and TRBJ1-2, the full variable domain reads KAGVTQTPRYLIKTRGQQVTLSCSPISGHRSVSWYQQTPGQGLQFLFEYFSETQRNKGNFPGRFSGRQFSNSRSEMNVSTLELGDSALYLCASSLRGGNYGYTFGSGTRLTVV.

The rearrangement joins TRBV7-2 to TRBJ2-5; 14 positions match TRBD2. The V segment lost 3 bases and the J segment 7 bases; nucleotides outside the gene matches: 10. CDR3 length: 17 residues. The V gene's germline CDR1 is SGHTA and CDR2 FQGNSA. CDR3 amino acids: CASSFWGLAGAGGTQYF. The DNA of the CDR3 is TGTGCCAGCAGCTTTTGGGGACTAGCGGGAGCTGGGGGGACCCAGTACTTC.

The CDR3 reads CASSLAGGVETQYF. In DNA form, the CDR3 reads TGTGCCAGCAGCTTGGCCGGGGGGGTGGAGACCCAGTACTTC. The chain joins TRBV5-4 to TRBJ2-5, with 8 bases matching TRBD2. The CDR3 spans 14 residues. From germline, CDR1 is SGHNT and CDR2 YYREEE (reference sequence). After removal of 0 bases from V and 5 bases from J, the junction contained 3 bases not matched to a gene.

The gene calls are TRBV18 and TRBJ2-3; TRBD2 agrees at 7 bases. Germline CDR1 KGHSH, CDR2 LQKENI. V trimming: 8 bases; J trimming: 0 bases; junction bases outside the gene matches: 5. The CDR3 extends over 14 amino acids. For the CDR3, the DNA is TGTGCCAGCCAAGCGGGGAGGAGCACAGATACGCAGTATTTT. This translates into CASQAGRSTDTQYF.

This chain uses TRBV6-1 with TRBJ2-2; 9 bases fit TRBD2. With 4 bases clipped from V and 5 bases from J, the junction kept 5 bases outside the gene matches. CDR1 is MNHNS and CDR2 is SASEGT in the germline V gene. The CDR3 consists of 15 residues. For the CDR3, the DNA is TGTGCCAGCAGTGTTACTAGCGGGTTGACCGGGGAGCTGTTTTTT. This encodes CASSVTSGLTGELFF.

The chain uses TRBV4-3 and TRBJ1-2; 8 nucleotides line up with TRBD1. V gave up 4 bases and J gave up 4 bases; unmatched junction bases: 8. The germline gives CDR1 LGHNA, CDR2 YSLEER. This CDR3 has 15 residues. The CDR3 spells CASSRQGANFYGYTF. The DNA of the CDR3 is TGCGCCAGCAGCCGTCAGGGGGCGAACTTCTATGGCTACACCTTC.

The chain has TRBV5-1 and TRBJ2-5; no reliable D call. This CDR3 spans 12 amino acids. The V end lost 0 bases, the J end lost 2 bases, and 2 bases lay between the germline ends. Germline lookup yields CDR1 SGHRS and CDR2 YFSETQ. CDR3 sequence reads: CASSLEQETQYF. The CDR3 nucleotides read TGCGCCAGCAGCTTGGAGCAAGAGACCCAGTACTTC.

The J gene is TRBJ2-7, the V gene TRBV4-2; tentatively, D is TRBD1 or TRBD2 (5 bases each). The germline CDR1 and CDR2 sequences are LGHNA and YNFKEQ. CDR3 length equals 15 residues. Trimming removed 5 bases at V and 0 bases at J, with 14 bases between. CDR3 DNA: TGTGCCAGCAGCACGGGACCGGCGGCCTCCTACGAGCAGTACTTC. Amino acids: CASSTGPAASYEQYF.

V is TRBV28 and J is TRBJ1-5; D might be TRBD1 (5 bases). This CDR3 is built from 13 residues. CDR1 is MDHEN, CDR2 SYDVKM, per germline. Trimming took off 10 bases at V and 6 bases at J, with 16 bases between the two ends. The CDR3 spells CATRDPLSQPQHF. Here the CDR3 DNA reads TGTGCCACTAGGGACCCCTTGAGTCAGCCCCAGCATTTT.

The chain uses TRBV7-2 and TRBJ2-5; D unresolved. The CDR3 spans 12 residues. Germline lookup yields CDR1 SGHTA and CDR2 FQGNSA. Trimming removed 5 bases at V and 7 bases at J, with 11 bases between. CDR3 sequence (DNA): TGTGCCAGCAGCCGCCCGAGTGTGACCCAGTACTTC. This codes for CASSRPSVTQYF.

The chain joins TRBV6-6 to TRBJ2-1; unclear D gene. The CDR3 length is 13 residues. Germline CDR1 is MNHNY and CDR2 is SVGAGI (reference sequence). V gave up 7 bases and J gave up 1 base, with 8 bases separating them. Here the CDR3 reads CASNGGSYNEQFF. The CDR3 DNA follows: TGTGCCAGCAACGGCGGATCCTACAATGAGCAGTTCTTC.

This sequence joins TRBV21-1 and TRBJ1-3; the table assigns TRBD1, which was not confirmed against the DNA. TRBV21-1 is assigned pseudogene status. The CDR3 extends over 16 amino acids. CDR3 coding DNA: TGTGCCCGTCAGGGAAGTCGTGCTTTCTCTGGAAACACCATATATTTT. It yields the protein CARQGSRAFSGNTIYF.

This chain joins TRBV18 and TRBJ2-1, with D unclear. The CDR3 is made up of 15 amino acids. Trimming stripped 3 bases from V and 4 bases from J, with 13 bases between. The germline gives CDR1 KGHSH, CDR2 LQKENI. CDR3 nucleotide sequence: TGTGCCAGCTCACCGCTTCTCCGCGAGTACAATGAGCAGTTCTTC. This encodes CASSPLLREYNEQFF.

The J gene is TRBJ1-6, the V gene TRBV25-1; D remains ambiguous. The CDR3 runs 15 residues. Germline loops: CDR1 MGHDK, CDR2 SYGVNS. With 3 bases removed from V and 6 bases from J, the gap between germline ends came to 12 bases. CDR3 region: CASSEPELGNSPLHF. The CDR3 DNA is TGTGCCAGCAGTGAGCCGGAGTTGGGTAATTCACCCCTCCACTTT.

V is TRBV7-2 and J is TRBJ2-4; D may correspond to TRBD1 or TRBD2 (5 bases each). With 5 bases removed from V and 5 bases from J, the gap between germline ends came to 16 bases. Germline CDR1 SGHTA, CDR2 FQGNSA. The CDR3 is made up of 15 amino acids. The CDR3 sequence: CASSRDRSRENIQYF. The CDR3, as DNA: TGTGCCAGCAGCCGGGACCGGTCTCGGGAAAACATTCAGTACTTC.

The chain uses TRBV6-1 and TRBJ2-5, with D possibly being TRBD1 (5 bases). Trimming left V 10 bases short and J 4 bases short, with 16 bases between. The CDR3 extends over 13 amino acids. CDR1 and CDR2 from the germline V gene are MNHNS and SASEGT. The CDR3 region has the DNA TGTGCCACCCGGCGCGACAGAGGAGAGACCCAGTACTTC. Its translation is CATRRDRGETQYF.

The chain recombines TRBV5-1 with TRBJ2-6, with a weak D call TRBD2 (5 bases). Trimming shortened V by 0 bases and J by 1 base, and 11 bases separated the two germline ends. The CDR3 has 17 amino acids. From germline, CDR1 is SGHRS and CDR2 YFSETQ. The CDR3 is CASSLVEVGSGANVLTF. DNA for the CDR3: TGCGCCAGCAGCTTGGTGGAGGTGGGATCTGGGGCCAACGTCCTGACTTTC.